Following are 23 T cell receptor beta chains from one sample sequenced in a study of CD8+ T cells in alopecia areata listed by TCRdb under 2018. Library prep was done by the immunoSEQ multiplex PCR assay. For TCR sequencing, RNA was extracted from every sample and reverse transcribed into cDNA to serve as template. TCRdb took this table from immuneACCESS and kept in-frame rearrangements with V and J called. Such tables lack part of the clones; where checked against another copy, unresolved V genes explain under half of the gap, and the rest is unexplained. The sample includes under 30,000 clones, with around 50% observed a single time. The biggest ten clones account for less than 35% of the sample. The sample taken for sequencing was NKG2D-high CD8+ T cells sorted from blood. The sample's cell subset or site, from its label and the paper: sorted CD8+ NKG2D-high blood T cells. The receptors were sampled from a human donor with alopecia areata.

This clone was seen only once. The CDR3 DNA sequence: TGTGCCATCAGTGAGCCCCTACGGGACAGTCTTAACTATGGCTACACCTTC. It specifies CAISEPLRDSLNYGYTF. This chain joins TRBV10-3 and TRBJ1-2; 7 bases align to TRBD1. The CDR3 sequence is 17 residues long. The V segment lost 2 bases and the J segment 1 base; nucleotides outside the gene matches: 10. Germline assignment: CDR1 ENHRY and CDR2 SYGVKD.

In this sample, this clone turned up once. The chain carries TRBV13 and TRBJ2-5; D uncertain. In germline, CDR1 is PRHDT, CDR2 FYEKMQ (reference sequence). Trimming stripped 3 bases from V and 4 bases from J, with 12 bases between. This CDR3 is built from 14 residues. The chain's CDR3 is CASSFSSLRETQYF. DNA of the CDR3: TGTGCCAGCAGCTTTTCCTCCCTCAGAGAGACCCAGTACTTC. Based on the CDR3 plus reference TRBV13 and TRBJ2-5, the full variable domain is AAGVIQSPRHLIKEKRETATLKCYPIPRHDTVYWYQQGPGQDPQFLISFYEKMQSDKGSIPDRFSAQQFSDYHSELNMSSLELGDSALYFCASSFSSLRETQYFGPGTRLLVL.

J is TRBJ2-3 and V is TRBV2; D is unresolved. The CDR3 sequence is 13 residues long. The V gene's germline CDR1 is SNHLY and CDR2 FYNNEI. V was cut by 3 bases and J by 5 bases, with 9 bases left in between. The CDR3 spells CASSDVLIDTQYF. In DNA form, the CDR3 reads TGTGCCAGCAGTGACGTACTGATAGATACGCAGTATTTT. Full variable domain (outside the CDR3, taken from reference TRBV2 and TRBJ2-3): EPEVTQTPSHQVTQMGQEVILRCVPISNHLYFYWYRQILGQKVEFLVSFYNNEISEKSEIFDDQFSVERPDGSNFTLKIRSTKLEDSAMYFCASSDVLIDTQYFGPGTRLTVL.

The chain is built from TRBV19 and TRBJ2-1; D perhaps matches TRBD1 (5 bases). The CDR3 length is 13 residues. Trimming took off 6 bases at V and 6 bases at J, with 12 bases between the two ends. Germline values: CDR1 LNHDA, CDR2 SQIVND (reference sequence). CDR3 sequence reads: CASRGVMFNEQFF. In DNA form, the CDR3 reads TGTGCCAGTAGAGGGGTGATGTTCAATGAGCAGTTCTTC.

J is TRBJ2-7 and V is TRBV29-1, with 8 bases matching TRBD1. The CDR3 length is 14 residues. V shed 6 bases, J shed 0 bases, and the junction held 7 bases outside the gene matches. Germline V lookup: CDR1 SQVTM, CDR2 ANQGSEA. In DNA form, the CDR3 reads TGCAGCGTCGGGGACAGGTCCAACTCCTACGAGCAGTACTTC. This sequence encodes CSVGDRSNSYEQYF.

This clone has more than one count but fewer than ten. This chain uses TRBV28 with TRBJ1-1, with TRBD1 matching over 7 bases. Per the germline V gene, CDR1 is MDHEN and CDR2 is SYDVKM. This CDR3 region has 15 residues. Trimming cost V 5 bases and J 4 bases; bases outside gene matches: 10. The chain's CDR3 is CASSPVTGYATEAFF. The CDR3 region has the DNA TGTGCCAGCAGTCCCGTGACAGGGTATGCCACTGAAGCTTTCTTT.

The sample holds a few counts of this clone. The chain joins TRBV19 to TRBJ1-1; 7 positions match TRBD1. Germline loops: CDR1 LNHDA, CDR2 SQIVND (reference sequence). V shed 6 bases, J shed 11 bases, and the junction held 12 bases outside the gene matches. This CDR3 is built from 13 residues. The CDR3 sequence: CASRRDSGRMAFF. In DNA, the CDR3 is TGTGCCAGTAGACGGGACAGCGGCCGGATGGCTTTCTTT.

The chain carries TRBV29-1 and TRBJ2-7; 8 positions match TRBD2. V lost 6 bases to trimming and J lost 7 bases; unmatched junction nucleotides: 23. Germline V lookup: CDR1 SQVTM, CDR2 ANQGSEA. The CDR3 is 17 residues long. CDR3 residues: CSVRRQELGLGGREQYF. The CDR3 nucleotides are TGCAGCGTCAGAAGACAGGAATTGGGACTAGGGGGAAGGGAGCAGTACTTC.

The CDR3: CASRRLAGLYNEQFF. In DNA, the CDR3 is TGTGCCAGCAGAAGACTAGCGGGACTATACAATGAGCAGTTCTTC. The chain carries TRBV28 and TRBJ2-1; 11 nucleotides match TRBD2. The CDR3 length is 15 residues. The V segment lost 6 bases and the J segment 4 bases; nucleotides outside the gene matches: 5. Germline CDR1 is MDHEN and CDR2 is SYDVKM.

The table lists this clone with a count of one. The chain couples TRBV19 to TRBJ1-5; D not resolved. The germline CDR1 and CDR2 sequences are LNHDA and SQIVND (reference sequence). The CDR3 is 14 amino acids. Trimming removed 4 bases at V and 5 bases at J, with 12 bases between. For the CDR3, the DNA is TGTGCCAGTAGTACGGAAGGGCTTTATCAGCCCCAGCATTTT. Protein product: CASSTEGLYQPQHF. Full variable domain (rest looked up from reference TRBV19 and TRBJ1-5): DGGITQSPKYLFRKEGQNVTLSCEQNLNHDAMYWYRQDPGQGLRLIYYSQIVNDFQKGDIAEGYSVSREKKESFPLTVTSAQKNPTAFYLCASSTEGLYQPQHFGDGTRLSIL.

This clone was seen only a few times. V usage is TRBV23-1 and J usage is TRBJ2-7, with D perhaps TRBD2 (6 bases). TRBV23-1 carries the ORF label, with uncertain function. With 3 bases removed from V and 5 bases from J, the gap between germline ends came to 26 bases. The CDR3 loop spans 18 amino acids. Here the CDR3 reads CASSHSLPQTSNLDEQYF. The CDR3 DNA reads TGCGCCAGCAGTCACTCCCTTCCACAGACTAGTAATCTCGACGAGCAGTACTTC.

By share of the sample, this clone is medium-sized. This sequence joins TRBV28 and TRBJ2-7, with 7 bases aligning to TRBD2. The CDR3 has 12 amino acids. With V trimmed by 5 bases and J by 3 bases, 1 base remained unmatched. Per the germline V gene, CDR1 is MDHEN and CDR2 is SYDVKM. CDR3 in DNA: TGTGCCAGCAGTCCGGGGGGCTACGAGCAGTACTTC. It is translated as CASSPGGYEQYF.

This clone has a handful of counts. J is TRBJ2-3 and V is TRBV6-5, with TRBD2 as a possible D gene (5 bases). CDR1 is MNHEY, CDR2 SVGAGI, per germline. There are 13 residues in the CDR3. V was trimmed by 6 bases and J by 1 base, leaving 8 bases between them. DNA of the CDR3: TGTGCCAGCAGCCTGCGGGGCACAGATACGCAGTATTTT. Amino acids: CASSLRGTDTQYF.

The chain joins TRBV27 to TRBJ2-1, with D unresolved. Germline CDR1 reads MNHEY; CDR2 reads SMNVEV (reference sequence). This CDR3 comprises 13 residues. The V end was cut by 4 bases, the J end by 5 bases, with 9 bases between. CDR3 bases: TGTGCCAGCAGTTCTGGGCCCAACAATGAGCAGTTCTTC. As protein: CASSSGPNNEQFF.

This sequence joins TRBV7-2 and TRBJ2-7, with a weak D call TRBD1 (6 bases). Germline lookup yields CDR1 SGHTA and CDR2 FQGNSA. V was cut by 5 bases and J by 7 bases, with 18 bases left in between. This CDR3 comprises 14 residues. For the CDR3, the DNA is TGTGCCAGCAGCACCAGGGGCCGGGCTCGAGAGCAGTACTTC. It yields the protein CASSTRGRAREQYF.

A single count supports this clone. The CDR3 nucleotides are TGTGCCAGTAGTCGGATAGGACTAGCGGGAGACAATGAGCAGTTCTTC. This translates into CASSRIGLAGDNEQFF. The chain couples TRBV19 to TRBJ2-1; TRBD2 aligns across 13 bases. The trim removed 5 bases at V and 5 bases at J, leaving 6 bases unmatched. This CDR3 contains 16 residues. Germline V gene data show CDR1 as LNHDA and CDR2 as SQIVND (reference sequence).

The rearrangement uses TRBV5-1 and TRBJ2-5, with 12 bases that match TRBD2. The V segment lost 9 bases and the J segment 2 bases; nucleotides outside the gene matches: 5. The CDR3 is 14 amino acids. Germline lookup yields CDR1 SGHRS and CDR2 YFSETQ. This chain's CDR3 is CATRLAGVQETQYF. CDR3 bases: TGCGCCACAAGACTAGCGGGAGTTCAAGAGACCCAGTACTTC. Together with reference TRBV5-1 and TRBJ2-5, the CDR3 gives the full variable domain: KAGVTQTPRYLIKTRGQQVTLSCSPISGHRSVSWYQQTPGQGLQFLFEYFSETQRNKGNFPGRFSGRQFSNSRSEMNVSTLELGDSALYLCATRLAGVQETQYFGPGTRLLVL.

This clone came up a few times. The chain joins TRBV7-8 to TRBJ2-3; TRBD2 agrees at 8 bases. CDR1 SGHVS and CDR2 FQNEAQ come from the germline V gene. V shed 5 bases and J 6 bases; nucleotides not matched to a gene: 22. This CDR3 spans 19 amino acids. CDR3: CASSRLRGGGPALGDTQYF. The CDR3 DNA is TGTGCCAGCAGCAGATTACGGGGGGGAGGACCTGCCTTAGGGGATACGCAGTATTTT.

By frequency in the sample, this clone is medium-sized. This chain joins TRBV5-8 and TRBJ2-5; TRBD1 matches 9 bases. Germline CDR1 and CDR2: SGHTS and YDEGEE. V lost 5 bases, J lost 1 base, and 9 bases stayed unmatched. The CDR3 covers 16 residues. In DNA form, the CDR3 reads TGTGCCAGCAGAATACACAGGGGGCGCTTCCAAGAGACCCAGTACTTC. Translation: CASRIHRGRFQETQYF.

This clone was recorded a few times. This rearrangement joins TRBV5-6 to TRBJ2-2; weak D call: TRBD1 (5 bases). V was cut by 3 bases and J by 6 bases, with 9 bases left in between. This CDR3 contains 13 residues. Germline V CDR1 and CDR2: SGHDT, YYEEEE. The CDR3 region is CASSSGSPGELFF. The CDR3 coding sequence is TGTGCCAGCAGCTCAGGGTCACCCGGGGAGCTGTTTTTT.

The chain employs TRBV5-1 and TRBJ1-1; unclear D gene. The CDR3 has 14 residues. Germline V CDR1 and CDR2: SGHRS, YFSETQ. V was shortened by 4 bases and J by 2 bases, with 12 bases between the two germline ends. CDR3 DNA: TGCGCCAGCAGCCCCCTCGGGATCAACACTGAAGCTTTCTTT. Its protein is CASSPLGINTEAFF.

CDR3 sequence reads: CASSFLLSGTGINEQYF. CDR3 bases: TGCGCCAGCAGTTTCCTCCTTTCCGGGACAGGGATTAACGAGCAGTACTTC. This chain links TRBV5-1 with TRBJ2-7; 9 bases align to TRBD1. The CDR3 consists of 17 residues. The germline V gene encodes CDR1 SGHRS and CDR2 YFSETQ. The trim removed 5 bases at V and 5 bases at J, leaving 17 bases unmatched. The full variable domain, with the rest looked up from reference TRBV5-1 and TRBJ2-7, is KAGVTQTPRYLIKTRGQQVTLSCSPISGHRSVSWYQQTPGQGLQFLFEYFSETQRNKGNFPGRFSGRQFSNSRSEMNVSTLELGDSALYLCASSFLLSGTGINEQYFGPGTRLTVT.

The chain is built from TRBV2 and TRBJ1-2; D is possibly TRBD1 (5 bases). The CDR3 spans 16 residues. CDR1 is SNHLY and CDR2 is FYNNEI in the germline V gene. The V end was cut by 6 bases, the J end by 1 base, with 18 bases between. CDR3 bases: TGTGCCAGCAGGAACCTCCGGGGCCTCGTTAACTATGGCTACACCTTC. Translating gives CASRNLRGLVNYGYTF.